This T cell receptor (beta chain) comes out of a study of T cell responses to AZD1222 COVID-19 vaccine. To note about this clone: Its cognate antigen is unknown.

Profiled with immunoSEQ multiplex PCR; TCRdb holds only in-frame clones, not every one. Of more than 100,000 clones listed, about 85% were seen once; the top ten hold over 1.2%. Study-wide points: Only five or six individuals given AZD1222 were seropositive at baseline. Researchers took repertoire samples only after the peak T cell response had come. An increase in Spike-specific TCR breadth and depth was observed after two AZD1222 doses.

CDR1 and CDR2 from the germline V gene are LGHDT and YNNKEL (reference sequence). This CDR3 spans 13 amino acids. V was cut by 2 bases and J by 3 bases, with 5 bases left in between. The J gene is TRBJ1-5, the V gene TRBV3-1 (or the pseudogene TRBV3-2); D call uncertain. The clonotype originates from an adult in good health. The material sequenced was peripheral blood, taken on day 0 of AZD1222 vaccination. In DNA, the CDR3 is TGTGCCAGCAGCCAACAGCTCAATCAGCCCCAGCATTTT. It is translated as CASSQQLNQPQHF.